A single sample is the source of the 3 T cell receptor beta chains below, sequenced in a study of PD-1 blockade in classical Hodgkin lymphoma. Sequencing was performed with immunoSEQ multiplex PCR; in TCRdb, only in-frame clones are kept and a portion is missing. The data contain 40,000 to 45,000 clones, around 72% of them singletons. With no exception, relapse followed autologous stem cell transplantation in all patients, and brentuximab vedotin exposure varied. Sequenced here: peripheral blood mononuclear cells (PBMCs), sampled before the second cycle of nivolumab. The receptors shown here come from a human donor with classical Hodgkin lymphoma.

This chain connects TRBV4-3 to TRBJ2-7; TRBD1 matches 9 bases. The germline V gene has CDR1 LGHNA and CDR2 YSLEER. CDR3 length: 15 amino acids. Unmatched junction bases numbered 9, after V lost 5 bases and J lost 4 bases. CDR3: CASSYKGDRVYEQYF. The DNA of the CDR3 is TGCGCCAGCAGCTATAAGGGGGACAGGGTGTACGAGCAGTACTTC.

This clone was seen only once. The chain is built from TRBV18 and TRBJ2-5; no reliable D call. The germline gives CDR1 KGHSH, CDR2 LQKENI. The CDR3 covers 11 residues. V lost 1 base and J 5 bases, leaving 2 bases between the germline ends. The CDR3 loop reads CASSPQETQYF. The CDR3 DNA is TGTGCCAGCTCACCACAGGAGACCCAGTACTTC.

The V call is TRBV9, the J call TRBJ1-3; 9 bases match TRBD1. The CDR3 contains 17 residues. Germline CDR1 is SGDLS and CDR2 is YYNGEE. V dropped 0 bases and J dropped 2; count of bases not matched to a gene: 6. CDR3: CASSVVGQGSPGNTIYF. Written as DNA, the CDR3 is TGTGCCAGCAGCGTAGTAGGACAGGGGAGTCCTGGAAACACCATATATTTT. The full variable domain, with the rest looked up from reference TRBV9 and TRBJ1-3, is DSGVTQTPKHLITATGQRVTLRCSPRSGDLSVYWYQQSLDQGLQFLIQYYNGEERAKGNILERFSAQQFPDLHSELNLSSLELGDSALYFCASSVVGQGSPGNTIYFGEGSWLTVV.